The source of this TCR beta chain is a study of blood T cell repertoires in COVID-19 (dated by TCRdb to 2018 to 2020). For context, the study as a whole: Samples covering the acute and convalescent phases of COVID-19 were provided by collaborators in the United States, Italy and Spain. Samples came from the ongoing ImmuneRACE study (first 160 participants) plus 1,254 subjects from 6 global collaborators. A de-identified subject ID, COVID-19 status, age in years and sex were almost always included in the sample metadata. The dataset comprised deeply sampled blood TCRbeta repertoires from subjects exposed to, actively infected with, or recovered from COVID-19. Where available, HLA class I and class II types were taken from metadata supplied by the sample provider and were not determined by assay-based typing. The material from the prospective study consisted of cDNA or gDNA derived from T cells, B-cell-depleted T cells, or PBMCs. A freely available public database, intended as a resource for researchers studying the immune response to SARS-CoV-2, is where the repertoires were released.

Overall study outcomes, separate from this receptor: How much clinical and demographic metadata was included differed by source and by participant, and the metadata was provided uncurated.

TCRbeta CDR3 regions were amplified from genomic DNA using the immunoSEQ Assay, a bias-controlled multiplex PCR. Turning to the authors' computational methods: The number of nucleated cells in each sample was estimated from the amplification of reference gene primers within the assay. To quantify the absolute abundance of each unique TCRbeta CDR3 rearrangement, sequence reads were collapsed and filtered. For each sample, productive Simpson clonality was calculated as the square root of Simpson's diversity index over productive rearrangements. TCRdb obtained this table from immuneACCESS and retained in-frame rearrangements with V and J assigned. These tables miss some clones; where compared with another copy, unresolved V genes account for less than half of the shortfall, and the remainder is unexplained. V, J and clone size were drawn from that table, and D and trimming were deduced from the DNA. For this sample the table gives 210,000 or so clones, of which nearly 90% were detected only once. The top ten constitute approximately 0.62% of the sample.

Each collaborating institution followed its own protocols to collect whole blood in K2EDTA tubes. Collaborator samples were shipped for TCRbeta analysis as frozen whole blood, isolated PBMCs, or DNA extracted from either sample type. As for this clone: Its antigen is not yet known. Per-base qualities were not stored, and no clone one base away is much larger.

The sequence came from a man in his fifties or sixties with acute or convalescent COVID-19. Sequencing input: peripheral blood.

The CDR3 region reads CATSRTGQAQETQYF. The DNA sequence follows: TGTGCCACCAGCAGGACGGGACAGGCTCAAGAGACCCAGTACTTC. The chain is encoded by TRBV15 joined to TRBJ2-5; 8 of the junction bases match TRBD1. Taken from the germline V gene (reference sequence), the CDR1 and CDR2 loops are LNHNV and YYDKDF. For this chain, trimming is 3 bases at the V end and 2 bases at the J end, and the number of junction bases without a gene match is 5. The CDR3 measures 15 amino acids from cysteine to phenylalanine. The retained sequence is limited to the CDR3, 45 bases, with the frame set at the first base.